One T cell receptor beta chain is described in this entry. The data stem from a study of blood T cell repertoires in COVID-19. The CDR3 is 15 amino acids. Germline loops: CDR1 MGHRA, CDR2 YSYEKL. V lost 4 bases and J lost 0, with 10 bases in between. Per the original data handling: By means of reference gene primer amplification, nucleated cell counts were estimated. TCRdb's copy holds only in-frame clones and misses some; the assay was immunoSEQ multiplex PCR. The D gene and trimming were derived from the DNA, and the V and J assignments and clone size from that table. Here the sample spans more than 450,000 clones, 87% being singletons.

Specimen: PBMCs or T cells enriched from blood (not recorded which). The receptor's source is a woman aged 18-29 years who had recovered from COVID-19. The rearrangement joins TRBV4-1 to TRBJ1-5; D gene ambiguous. In nucleotides, the CDR3 is TGCGCCAGCAGCCGCCTCATCTATAGCAATCAGCCCCAGCATTTT. This sequence encodes CASSRLIYSNQPQHF.